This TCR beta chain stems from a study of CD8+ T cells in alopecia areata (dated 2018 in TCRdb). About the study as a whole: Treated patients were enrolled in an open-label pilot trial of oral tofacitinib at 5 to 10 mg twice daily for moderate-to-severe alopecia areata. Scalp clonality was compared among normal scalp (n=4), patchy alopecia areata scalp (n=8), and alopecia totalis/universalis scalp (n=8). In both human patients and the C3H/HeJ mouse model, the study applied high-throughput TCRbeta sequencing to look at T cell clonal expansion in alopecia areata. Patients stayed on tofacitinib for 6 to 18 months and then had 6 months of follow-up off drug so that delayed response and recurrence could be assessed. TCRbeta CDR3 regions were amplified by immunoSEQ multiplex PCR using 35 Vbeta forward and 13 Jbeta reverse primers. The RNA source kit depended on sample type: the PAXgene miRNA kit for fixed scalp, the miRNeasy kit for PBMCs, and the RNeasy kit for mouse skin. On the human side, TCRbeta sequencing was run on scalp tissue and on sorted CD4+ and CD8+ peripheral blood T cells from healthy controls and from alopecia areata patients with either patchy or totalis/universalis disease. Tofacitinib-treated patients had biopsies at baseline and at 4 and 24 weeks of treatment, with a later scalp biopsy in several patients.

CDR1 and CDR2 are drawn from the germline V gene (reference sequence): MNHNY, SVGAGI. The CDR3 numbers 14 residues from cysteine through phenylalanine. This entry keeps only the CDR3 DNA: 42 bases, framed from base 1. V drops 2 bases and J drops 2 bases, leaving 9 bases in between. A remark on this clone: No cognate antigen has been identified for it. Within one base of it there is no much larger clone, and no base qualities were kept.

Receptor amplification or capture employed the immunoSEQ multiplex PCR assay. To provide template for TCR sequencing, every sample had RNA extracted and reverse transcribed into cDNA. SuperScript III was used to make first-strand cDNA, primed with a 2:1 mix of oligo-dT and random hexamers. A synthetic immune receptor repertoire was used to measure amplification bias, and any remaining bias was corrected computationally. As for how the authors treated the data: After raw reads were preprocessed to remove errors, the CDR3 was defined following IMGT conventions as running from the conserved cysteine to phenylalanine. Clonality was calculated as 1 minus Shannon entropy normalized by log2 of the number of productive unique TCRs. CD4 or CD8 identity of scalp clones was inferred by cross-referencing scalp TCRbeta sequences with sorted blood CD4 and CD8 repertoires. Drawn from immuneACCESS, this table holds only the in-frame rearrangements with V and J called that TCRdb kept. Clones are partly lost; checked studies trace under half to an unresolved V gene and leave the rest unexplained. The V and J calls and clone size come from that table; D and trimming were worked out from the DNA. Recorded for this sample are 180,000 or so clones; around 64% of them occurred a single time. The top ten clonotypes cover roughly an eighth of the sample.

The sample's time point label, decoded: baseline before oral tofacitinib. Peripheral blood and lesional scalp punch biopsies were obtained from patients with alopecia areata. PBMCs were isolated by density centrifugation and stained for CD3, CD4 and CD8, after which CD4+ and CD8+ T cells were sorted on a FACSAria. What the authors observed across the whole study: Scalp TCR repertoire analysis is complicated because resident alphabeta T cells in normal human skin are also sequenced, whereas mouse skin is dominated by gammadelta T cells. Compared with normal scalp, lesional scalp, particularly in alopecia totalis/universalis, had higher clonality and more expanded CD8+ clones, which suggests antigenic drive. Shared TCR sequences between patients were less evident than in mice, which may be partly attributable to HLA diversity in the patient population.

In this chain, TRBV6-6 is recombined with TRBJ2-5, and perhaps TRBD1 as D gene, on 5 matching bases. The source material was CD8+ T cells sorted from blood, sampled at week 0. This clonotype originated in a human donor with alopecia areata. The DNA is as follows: TGTGCCAGCAGTTACGGAAGGGGACAAGAGACCCAGTACTTC. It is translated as CASSYGRGQETQYF.